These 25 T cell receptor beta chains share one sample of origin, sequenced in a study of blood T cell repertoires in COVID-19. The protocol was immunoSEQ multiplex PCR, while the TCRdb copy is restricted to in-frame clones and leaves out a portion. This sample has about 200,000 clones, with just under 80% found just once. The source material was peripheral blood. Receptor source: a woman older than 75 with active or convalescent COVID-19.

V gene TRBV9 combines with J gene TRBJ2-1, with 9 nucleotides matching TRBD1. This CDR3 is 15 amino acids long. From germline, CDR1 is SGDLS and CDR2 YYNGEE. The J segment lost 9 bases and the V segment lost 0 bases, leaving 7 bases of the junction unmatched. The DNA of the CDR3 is TGTGCCAGCAGCGTAGTTCGAAGACAGGGGGGTGAGCAGTTCTTC. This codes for CASSVVRRQGGEQFF.

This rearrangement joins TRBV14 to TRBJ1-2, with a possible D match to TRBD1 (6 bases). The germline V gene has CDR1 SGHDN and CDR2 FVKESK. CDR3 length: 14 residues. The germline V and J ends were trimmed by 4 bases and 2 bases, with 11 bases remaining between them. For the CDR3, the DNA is TGTGCCAGCAGCCGGATGACAGGAAACTATGGCTACACCTTC. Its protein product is CASSRMTGNYGYTF.

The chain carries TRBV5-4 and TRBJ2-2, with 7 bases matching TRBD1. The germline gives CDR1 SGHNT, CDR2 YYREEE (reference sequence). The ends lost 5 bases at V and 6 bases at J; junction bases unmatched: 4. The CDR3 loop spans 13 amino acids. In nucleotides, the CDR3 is TGTGCCAGCAGTTTTACAGGGGCCGGGGAGCTGTTTTTT. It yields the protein CASSFTGAGELFF.

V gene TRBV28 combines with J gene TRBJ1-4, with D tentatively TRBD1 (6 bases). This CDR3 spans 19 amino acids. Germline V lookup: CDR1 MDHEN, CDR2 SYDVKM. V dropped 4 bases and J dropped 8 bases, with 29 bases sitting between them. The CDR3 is CASSYPKLEVGGAREKLFF. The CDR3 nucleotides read TGTGCCAGCAGTTACCCTAAACTTGAGGTGGGGGGGGCTAGGGAAAAACTGTTTTTT.

The CDR3 sequence is CASSIPPGQGYTEAFF. CDR3 coding DNA: TGTGCCAGTAGTATCCCCCCGGGACAGGGGTACACTGAAGCTTTCTTT. The J gene is TRBJ1-1, the V gene TRBV19; TRBD1 aligns across 10 bases. Per the germline V gene, CDR1 is LNHDA and CDR2 is SQIVND (reference sequence). The J segment lost 3 bases and the V segment lost 3 bases, leaving 7 bases of the junction unmatched. This CDR3 spans 16 amino acids.

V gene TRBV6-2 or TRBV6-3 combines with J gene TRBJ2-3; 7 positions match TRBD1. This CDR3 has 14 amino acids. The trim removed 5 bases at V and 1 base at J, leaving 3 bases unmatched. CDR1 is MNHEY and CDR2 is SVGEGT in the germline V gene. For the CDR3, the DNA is TGTGCCAGCAGTCCGGGACAGCGCACAGATACGCAGTATTTT. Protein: CASSPGQRTDTQYF.

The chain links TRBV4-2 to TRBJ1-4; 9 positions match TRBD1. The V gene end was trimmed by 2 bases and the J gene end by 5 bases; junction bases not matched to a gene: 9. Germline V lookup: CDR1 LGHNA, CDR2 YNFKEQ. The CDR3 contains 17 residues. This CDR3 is CASSQNPGQGSNEKLFF. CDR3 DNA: TGTGCCAGCAGCCAAAACCCGGGACAGGGTTCCAATGAAAAACTGTTTTTT.

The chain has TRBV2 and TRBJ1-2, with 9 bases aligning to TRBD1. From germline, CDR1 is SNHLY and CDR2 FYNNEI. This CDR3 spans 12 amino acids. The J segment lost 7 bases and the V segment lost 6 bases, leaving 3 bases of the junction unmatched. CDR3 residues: CASRGTGSGYTF. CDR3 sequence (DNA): TGTGCCAGCAGGGGGACAGGGAGTGGCTACACCTTC.

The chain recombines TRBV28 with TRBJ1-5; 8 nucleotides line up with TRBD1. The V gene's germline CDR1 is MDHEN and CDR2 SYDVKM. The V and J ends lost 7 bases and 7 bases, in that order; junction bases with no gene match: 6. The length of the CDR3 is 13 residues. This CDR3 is CASTPGGLQPQHF. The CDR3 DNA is TGTGCCAGCACCCCAGGGGGCCTGCAGCCCCAGCATTTT. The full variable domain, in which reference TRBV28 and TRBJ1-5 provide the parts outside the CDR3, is DVKVTQSSRYLVKRTGEKVFLECVQDMDHENMFWYRQDPGLGLRLIYFSYDVKMKEKGDIPEGYSVSREKKERFSLILESASTNQTSMYLCASTPGGLQPQHFGDGTRLSIL.

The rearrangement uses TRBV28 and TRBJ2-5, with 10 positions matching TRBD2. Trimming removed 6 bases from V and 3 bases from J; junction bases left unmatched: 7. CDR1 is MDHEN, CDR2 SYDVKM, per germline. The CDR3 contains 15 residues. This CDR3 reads CASSPQLAGEETQYF. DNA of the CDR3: TGTGCCAGCAGCCCACAGCTAGCGGGGGAAGAGACCCAGTACTTC.

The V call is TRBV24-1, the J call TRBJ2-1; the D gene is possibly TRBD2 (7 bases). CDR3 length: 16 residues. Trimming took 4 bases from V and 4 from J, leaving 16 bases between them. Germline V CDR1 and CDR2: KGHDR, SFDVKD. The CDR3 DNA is TGTGCCACCAGTGAGTTTGCGGGGGCCCTATACAATGAGCAGTTCTTC. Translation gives CATSEFAGALYNEQFF.

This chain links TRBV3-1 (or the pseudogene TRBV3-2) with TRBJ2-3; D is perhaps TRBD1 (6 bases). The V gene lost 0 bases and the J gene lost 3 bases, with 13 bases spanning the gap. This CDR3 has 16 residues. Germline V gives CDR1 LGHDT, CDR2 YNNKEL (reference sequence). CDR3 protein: CASSQDRAGATDTQYF. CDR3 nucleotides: TGTGCCAGCAGCCAAGATAGGGCAGGGGCAACAGATACGCAGTATTTT.

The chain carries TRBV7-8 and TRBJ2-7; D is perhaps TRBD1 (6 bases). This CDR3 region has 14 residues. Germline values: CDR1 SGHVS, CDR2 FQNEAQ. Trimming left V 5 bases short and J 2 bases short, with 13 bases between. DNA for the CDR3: TGTGCCAGCAGCCCAACACAGGGTACCTACGAGCAGTACTTC. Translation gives CASSPTQGTYEQYF. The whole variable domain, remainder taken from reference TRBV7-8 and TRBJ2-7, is GAGVSQSPRYKVAKRGQDVALRCDPISGHVSLFWYQQALGQGPEFLTYFQNEAQLDKSGLPSDRFFAERPEGSVSTLKIQRTQQEDSAVYLCASSPTQGTYEQYFGPGTRLTVT.

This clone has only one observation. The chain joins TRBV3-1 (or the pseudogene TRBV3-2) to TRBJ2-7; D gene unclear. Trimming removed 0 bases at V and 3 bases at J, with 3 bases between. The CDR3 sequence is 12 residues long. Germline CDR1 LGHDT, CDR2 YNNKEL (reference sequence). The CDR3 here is CASSQDRYEQYF. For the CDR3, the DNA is TGTGCCAGCAGCCAAGACCGCTACGAGCAGTACTTC.

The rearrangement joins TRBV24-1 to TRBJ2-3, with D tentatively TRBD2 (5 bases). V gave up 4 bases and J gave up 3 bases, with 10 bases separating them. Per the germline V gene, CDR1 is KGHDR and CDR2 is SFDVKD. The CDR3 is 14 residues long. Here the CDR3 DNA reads TGTGCCACCAGTGAAGGCGACTATACAGATACGCAGTATTTT. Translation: CATSEGDYTDTQYF.

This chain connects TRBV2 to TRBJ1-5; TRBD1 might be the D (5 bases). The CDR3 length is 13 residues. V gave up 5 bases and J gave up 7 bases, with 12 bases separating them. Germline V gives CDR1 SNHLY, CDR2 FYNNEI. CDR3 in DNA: TGTGCCAGCAGTTCCGGGAGGGGACAGCCCCAGCATTTT. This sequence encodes CASSSGRGQPQHF.

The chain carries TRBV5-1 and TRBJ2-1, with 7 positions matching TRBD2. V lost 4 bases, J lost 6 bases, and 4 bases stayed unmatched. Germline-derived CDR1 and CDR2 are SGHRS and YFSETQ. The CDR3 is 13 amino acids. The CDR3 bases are TGCGCCAGCAGCAGGGGACTACCCAATGAGCAGTTCTTC. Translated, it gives CASSRGLPNEQFF.

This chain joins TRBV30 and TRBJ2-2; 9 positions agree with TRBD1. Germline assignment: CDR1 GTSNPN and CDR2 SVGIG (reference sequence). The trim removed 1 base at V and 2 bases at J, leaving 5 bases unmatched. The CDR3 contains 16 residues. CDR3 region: CAWSALGQGNTGELFF. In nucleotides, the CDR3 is TGTGCCTGGAGTGCACTGGGACAGGGAAACACCGGGGAGCTGTTTTTT.

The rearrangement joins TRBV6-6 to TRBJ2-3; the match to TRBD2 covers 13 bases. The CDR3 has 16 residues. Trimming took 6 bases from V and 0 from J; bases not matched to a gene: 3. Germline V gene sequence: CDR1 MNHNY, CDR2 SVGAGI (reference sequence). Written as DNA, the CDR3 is TGTGCCAGCAGGACTAGCGGGGGGCCTAGCACAGATACGCAGTATTTT. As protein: CASRTSGGPSTDTQYF.

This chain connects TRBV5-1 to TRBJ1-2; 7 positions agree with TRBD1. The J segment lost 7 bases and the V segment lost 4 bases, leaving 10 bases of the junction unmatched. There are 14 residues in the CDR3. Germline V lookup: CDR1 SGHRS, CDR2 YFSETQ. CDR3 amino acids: CASSPRGQAGGYTF. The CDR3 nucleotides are TGCGCCAGCAGCCCCCGCGGACAGGCCGGTGGCTACACCTTC.

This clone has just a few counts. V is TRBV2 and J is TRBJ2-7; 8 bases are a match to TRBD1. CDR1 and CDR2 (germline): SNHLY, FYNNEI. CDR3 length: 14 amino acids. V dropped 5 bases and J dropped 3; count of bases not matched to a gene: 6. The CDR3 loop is CASSWGTGIYEQYF. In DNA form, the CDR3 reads TGTGCCAGCAGTTGGGGGACAGGAATCTACGAGCAGTACTTC.

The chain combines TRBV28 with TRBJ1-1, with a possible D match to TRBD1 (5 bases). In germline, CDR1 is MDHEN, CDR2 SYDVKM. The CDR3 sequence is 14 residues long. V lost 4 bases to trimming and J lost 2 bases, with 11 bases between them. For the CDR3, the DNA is TGTGCCAGCAGTTCACAGGTCGCTAACACTGAAGCTTTCTTT. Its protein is CASSSQVANTEAFF.

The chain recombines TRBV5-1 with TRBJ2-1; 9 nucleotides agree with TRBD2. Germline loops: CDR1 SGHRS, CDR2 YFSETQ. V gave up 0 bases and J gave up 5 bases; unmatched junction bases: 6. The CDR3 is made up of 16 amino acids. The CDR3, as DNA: TGCGCCAGCAGCTTGGTCGCGGGGGGGCCCCACAATGAGCAGTTCTTC. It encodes CASSLVAGGPHNEQFF.

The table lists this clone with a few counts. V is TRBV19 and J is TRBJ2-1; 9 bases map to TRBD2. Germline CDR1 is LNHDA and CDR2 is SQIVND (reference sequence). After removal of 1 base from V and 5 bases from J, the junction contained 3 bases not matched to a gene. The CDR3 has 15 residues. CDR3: CASSIGLAADNEQFF. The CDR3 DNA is TGTGCCAGTAGTATAGGACTAGCGGCTGACAATGAGCAGTTCTTC.

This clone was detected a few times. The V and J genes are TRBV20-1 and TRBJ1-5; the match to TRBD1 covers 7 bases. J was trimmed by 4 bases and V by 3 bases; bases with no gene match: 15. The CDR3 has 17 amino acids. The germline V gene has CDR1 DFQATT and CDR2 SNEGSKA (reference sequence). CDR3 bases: TGCAGTGCTAGTTTTCTCCTTCGCCAGGGGGGTAATCAGCCCCAGCATTTT. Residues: CSASFLLRQGGNQPQHF.